Below are 15 T cell receptor beta chains sequenced from a single sample in a study of cytomegalovirus exposure and HLA in healthy donors. The PCR employed 60 Vbeta primers together with 13 Jbeta primers. Produced via immunoSEQ multiplex PCR; TCRdb's table is partial and in-frame only. Its clone listing holds 150,000 to 200,000 clones. Sequencing input: PBMCs. These receptors all come from a woman aged 18-35 years in good health and CMV-seropositive.

V usage is TRBV4-2 and J usage is TRBJ1-4, with TRBD1 matching over 8 bases. The CDR3 is made up of 15 amino acids. The ends lost 7 bases at V and 3 bases at J; junction bases unmatched: 7. CDR1 is LGHNA and CDR2 is YNFKEQ in the germline V gene. CDR3 sequence reads: CASTTTGGSNEKLFF. CDR3 sequence (DNA): TGTGCCAGCACCACCACAGGGGGATCTAATGAAAAACTGTTTTTT.

J is TRBJ1-3 and V is TRBV11-3; 9 nucleotides agree with TRBD1. Trimming cost V 4 bases and J 4 bases; bases outside gene matches: 11. The CDR3 sequence is 17 residues long. Germline CDR1 and CDR2: SGHNT and YENEEA. This CDR3 is CASSSRSRTGAGNTIYF. DNA for the CDR3: TGTGCCAGCAGCTCTAGATCCCGGACAGGGGCAGGAAACACCATATATTTT.

This chain connects TRBV19 to TRBJ2-3, with TRBD1 matching over 10 bases. After removal of 6 bases from V and 4 bases from J, the junction contained 4 bases not matched to a gene. CDR1 is LNHDA and CDR2 is SQIVND in the germline V gene (reference sequence). The CDR3 consists of 14 residues. DNA for the CDR3: TGTGCCAGTAGAGACAGGGGGCGAGCAGATACGCAGTATTTT. As protein: CASRDRGRADTQYF.

The chain has TRBV27 and TRBJ2-1, with 9 bases aligning to TRBD2. Germline V gene lookup returns CDR1 MNHEY and CDR2 SMNVEV (reference sequence). The CDR3 extends over 12 amino acids. CDR3 amino acids: CLAGALYNEQFF. The CDR3 DNA follows: TGTTTAGCGGGGGCCCTATACAATGAGCAGTTCTTC.

This chain uses TRBV7-2 with TRBJ1-1; no definite D call. The CDR3 spans 13 residues. The germline V gene encodes CDR1 SGHTA and CDR2 FQGNSA. The V and J ends lost 1 base and 10 bases respectively, with 13 bases between them. The CDR3 DNA follows: TGTGCCAGCAGCTTAGAGGCCGGGATGGGAGCTTTCTTT. Its protein is CASSLEAGMGAFF.

V usage is TRBV5-6 and J usage is TRBJ2-7; TRBD2 agrees at 10 bases. J was trimmed by 4 bases and V by 4 bases; bases with no gene match: 8. The germline CDR1 and CDR2 sequences are SGHDT and YYEEEE. The CDR3 is 15 residues long. CDR3 sequence: CASSGPGTSDYEQYF. CDR3 in DNA: TGTGCCAGCAGCGGCCCCGGGACTAGCGATTACGAGCAGTACTTC.

The rearrangement joins TRBV7-9 to TRBJ2-6; 14 nucleotides agree with TRBD2. The CDR3 is made up of 18 amino acids. The germline V gene encodes CDR1 SEHNR and CDR2 FQNEAQ (reference sequence). Germline trimming cut 4 bases from V and 5 bases from J; bases unmatched to any gene: 7. The CDR3 here is CASSSGTSGGRRANVLTF. CDR3 DNA sequence: TGTGCCAGCAGCTCCGGGACTAGCGGGGGACGGCGGGCCAACGTCCTGACTTTC. The full variable domain, rest sourced from reference TRBV7-9 and TRBJ2-6, is DTGVSQNPRHKITKRGQNVTFRCDPISEHNRLYWYRQTLGQGPEFLTYFQNEAQLEKSRLLSDRFSAERPKGSFSTLEIQRTEQGDSAMYLCASSSGTSGGRRANVLTFGAGSRLTVL.

This chain links TRBV29-1 with TRBJ2-6; D is perhaps TRBD2 (5 bases). The CDR3 loop spans 13 amino acids. CDR1 SQVTM and CDR2 ANQGSEA come from the germline V gene. V was trimmed by 7 bases and J by 0 bases, leaving 7 bases between them. This CDR3 reads CSASLSGANVLTF. The CDR3, as DNA: TGCAGCGCTAGCCTCTCTGGGGCCAACGTCCTGACTTTC.

V is TRBV6-5 and J is TRBJ1-3; TRBD1 agrees at 9 bases. The CDR3 has 15 amino acids. The V gene end was trimmed by 7 bases and the J gene end by 4 bases; junction bases not matched to a gene: 8. Germline CDR1 and CDR2: MNHEY and SVGAGI. For the CDR3, the DNA is TGTGCCAGCAAACCACAGGGGGCGTCAGGAAACACCATATATTTT. Translation: CASKPQGASGNTIYF.

The genes are TRBV6-5 and TRBJ2-3, with TRBD2 matching 10 bases. Losses at the gene ends were 6 bases for V and 4 bases for J; bases not matched to a gene: 7. This CDR3 has 15 amino acids. Germline loops: CDR1 MNHEY, CDR2 SVGAGI. The CDR3 nucleotides are TGTGCCAGCAGACCTAGCGGGAGTGGGCCAGATACGCAGTATTTT. This gives the protein CASRPSGSGPDTQYF.

This chain uses TRBV5-1 with TRBJ2-1; D is unclear. The germline V gene encodes CDR1 SGHRS and CDR2 YFSETQ. This CDR3 is 13 amino acids long. Trimming removed 7 bases from V and 3 bases from J, with 11 bases in between. CDR3 sequence: CASGQAYYNEQFF. CDR3 DNA sequence: TGCGCCAGCGGCCAGGCGTACTACAATGAGCAGTTCTTC.

This chain links TRBV19 with TRBJ2-5; weak D call: TRBD2 (6 bases). V dropped 6 bases and J dropped 1 base, with 9 bases sitting between them. Germline V gene data show CDR1 as LNHDA and CDR2 as SQIVND (reference sequence). The CDR3 spans 13 residues. The CDR3 nucleotides are TGTGCCAGTAGGGGGGACTTCCAAGAGACCCAGTACTTC. This sequence encodes CASRGDFQETQYF.

The chain employs TRBV12-5 and TRBJ2-1, with 10 nucleotides matching TRBD2. CDR3 length: 14 residues. CDR1 LGHNT and CDR2 FRNRAP come from the germline V gene. V trimming: 4 bases; J trimming: 7 bases; junction bases outside the gene matches: 4. This CDR3 is CASGYSSGGNEQFF. The CDR3 DNA follows: TGTGCTAGTGGTTATTCTAGCGGGGGAAATGAGCAGTTCTTC.

The gene calls are TRBV7-3 and TRBJ2-1, with D perhaps matching TRBD2 (6 bases). Germline assignment: CDR1 SGHTA and CDR2 FQGTGA. The ends were cut back, 5 bases at V and 0 bases at J, with 17 bases in the middle. The CDR3 spans 17 residues. For the CDR3, the DNA is TGTGCCAGCAGCCCAGTCCCTAGCGCGAGCTCCTACAATGAGCAGTTCTTC. Translation: CASSPVPSASSYNEQFF.

The V gene is TRBV6-1, the J gene TRBJ1-1, with D hard to call. This CDR3 contains 16 residues. Deletions cut 2 bases from V and 9 bases from J, with 22 bases between. The germline gives CDR1 MNHNS, CDR2 SASEGT. This CDR3 is CASSEIFEGSPTKAFF. As DNA, the CDR3 is TGTGCCAGCAGTGAAATATTTGAGGGCTCCCCTACGAAAGCTTTCTTT.